Sequencing of this T cell receptor (beta chain) was carried out in a study of CD8 T cells in ankylosing spondylitis. Overall study results and limits: Characteristic of ankylosing spondylitis blood, it appeared, was a TCR beta motif comprising several highly homologous variants. Before this, some motif variants had been reported in reactive arthritis synovial fluid and blood.

Trimming took off 3 bases at V and 8 bases at J, with 7 bases between the two ends. The CDR3 length is 11 residues. Germline V gives CDR1 MDHEN, CDR2 SYDVKM. In making TCR beta libraries, quantitative 5'-RACE with molecular barcodes was used. TCRdb passed the 5' RACE reads through MiXCR, listing each CDR3 protein once. The sample holds 400,000 or so distinct CDR3 sequences; 25% to 30% are singletons and the top ten take roughly 0.8%. About this clonotype: Its antigen remains unidentified.

The receptor was isolated from a male donor with ankylosing spondylitis. The V and J genes are TRBV28 and TRBJ1-2; D remains ambiguous. The specimen sequenced was blood, either unsorted or a sorted T cell fraction (not recorded which). This CDR3 is CASSFKGGYTF. Written as DNA, the CDR3 is TGTGCCAGCAGTTTTAAGGGCGGCTACACCTTC.